These 5 T cell receptor beta chains were sequenced from one sample in a study of blood T cell repertoires in COVID-19. The data were produced by immunoSEQ multiplex PCR, yet TCRdb's version contains in-frame clones alone and is incomplete. This table has roughly 220,000 clones, around 85% appearing once. Input material: PBMCs or T cells enriched from blood (not recorded which). The receptors shown here come from a woman between 40 and 50 years old with acute COVID-19.

The chain joins TRBV28 to TRBJ1-5, with D hard to call. V lost 8 bases and J 2 bases, leaving 13 bases between the germline ends. Germline V gene data show CDR1 as MDHEN and CDR2 as SYDVKM. The CDR3 extends over 14 amino acids. The chain's CDR3 is CASLGGSGNQPQHF. DNA of the CDR3: TGTGCCAGCCTTGGAGGGTCGGGCAATCAGCCCCAGCATTTT.

The gene calls are TRBV6-5 and TRBJ1-3, with D uncertain. This CDR3 region has 16 residues. Trimming took 0 bases from V and 0 from J, leaving 9 bases between them. From germline, CDR1 is MNHEY and CDR2 SVGAGI. The CDR3 DNA reads as TGTGCCAGCAGTTACTCGAATAGTATCTCTGGAAACACCATATATTTT. Translating gives CASSYSNSISGNTIYF.

The chain joins TRBV21-1 to TRBJ1-5; the DNA was not used to check the table's D call, TRBD1. TRBV21-1 is marked as a pseudogene. The CDR3 is 17 amino acids. This CDR3 is CASSFRLTGKVVLPQHF. The CDR3 DNA sequence: TGTGCCAGCAGCTTCCGCCTGACAGGGAAAGTGGTGTTGCCCCAGCATTTT.

V gene TRBV4-3 combines with J gene TRBJ2-6; TRBD1 agrees at 8 bases. The CDR3 contains 17 residues. Per the germline V gene, CDR1 is LGHNA and CDR2 is YSLEER. Trimming removed 3 bases from V and 0 bases from J; junction bases left unmatched: 4. CDR3 sequence: CASSQQGAGSGANVLTF. The CDR3 bases are TGCGCCAGCAGCCAGCAGGGGGCCGGCTCTGGGGCCAACGTCCTGACTTTC.

This clone appeared a few times. The gene calls are TRBV2 and TRBJ2-3; 11 bases line up with TRBD2. V was clipped by 10 bases and J by 8 bases; unmatched bases: 20. The CDR3 totals 17 residues. Germline V CDR1 and CDR2: SNHLY, FYNNEI. CDR3 DNA sequence: TGTGCCACCGGGGTAGGGCTAGCGGGAGGAATCGGGGCTACGCAGTATTTT. Encoded protein: CATGVGLAGGIGATQYF.